This T cell receptor (beta chain) was identified during a study of T-cell reconstitution after alpha-beta-depleted transplantation in children (dated by TCRdb to 2016 to 2017). Context from the whole study: The study quantitatively tracked T-cell immune reconstitution after TCRalphabeta/CD19-depleted allogeneic hematopoietic cell transplantation in children using TCR repertoire profiling.

This clonotype was seen more than once but under ten times. Its antigen is unknown. There are no base qualities to consult, and no much larger clone falls within one base. The library was built by means of PCR. The sequencer listed for this sample is Illumina HiSeq 2500. Molecular barcoding was employed in the preparation of TCR libraries, with unique molecular identifiers being used to normalize TCRbeta repertoire quantification. TCRdb trimmed public reads at Q25 via fastp, called clones via MiXCR and kept in-frame beta chains. Records with the same CDR3 protein are collapsed into one entry carrying the most frequent genes and DNA. For this sample there are more than 300,000 distinct CDR3 sequences; roughly 17% appear just once. Roughly 41% of the sample is held by the ten biggest clonotypes. The treatment or condition tag for this specimen amounts to: allogeneic hematopoietic cell transplantation with graft depleted of TCRalphabeta T cells and CD19 B cells. TCRalphabeta/CD19-depleted allogeneic hematopoietic cell grafts were given to the transplant recipients, all of whom were children.

What the research found in general, with its limitations: Hyperexpanded clone frequencies declined over subsequent months; after one year, T-cell counts and TCRbeta diversity were mostly attributed to newly produced T cells. In some patients, high TCRbeta diversity at day 60 was attributed to recipient T cells and intrathymic progenitors that had survived conditioning. The apparently early alphabetaT-cell count recovery about two months after transplant was reportedly dependent on only several hundred rapidly expanded clones derived from non-depleted graft cells.

The sequencing used PBMCs, mostly from graft donor cells, collected 360 days after TCRalphabeta/CD19-depleted stem cell transplant. This TCR came from a male patient aged 2-15 years who had a stem cell transplant for acute lymphoblastic leukemia, so the T cells may come from the graft donor.

The CDR3 reads as follows: CASSESAGEQFF. The nucleotides are TGTGCCAGCAGTGAAAGTGCGGGAGAGCAGTTCTTC. The chain is made from TRBV7-8 and TRBJ2-1; a tentative D match to TRBD2 spans 6 bases. The junction shows trimming of 6 bases on V and 10 bases on J, plus 13 bases between the germline ends. Sequences SGHVS (CDR1) and FQNEAQ (CDR2) are obtained from the germline V gene. The CDR3 goes from the cysteine to the phenylalanine over 12 residues. Only the CDR3 DNA is retained, 36 bases long and in frame from the first base.